The 2 T cell receptor beta chains presented below share a single source sample, sequenced in a study of OX40 agonist ivuxolimab in advanced cancers. Clones were sequenced by immunoSEQ multiplex PCR, and TCRdb holds only the in-frame ones, with some missing. The sample contains about 60,000 clones, around four fifths of which appear only once. The sequenced sample was CD4+ or CD8+ T cells sorted from blood, obtained in a trial of the OX40 agonist ivuxolimab. The origin of the receptors is an adult with an advanced solid tumor such as melanoma, head and neck, liver or kidney cancer.

V usage is TRBV6-6 and J usage is TRBJ2-3; D is perhaps TRBD1 (6 bases). CDR1 is MNHNY, CDR2 SVGAGI, per germline (reference sequence). This CDR3 has 13 residues. CDR3 DNA sequence: TGTGCAGAGGGGGAGACAGGCACAGATACGCAGTATTTT. Its translation: CAEGETGTDTQYF.

The V gene is TRBV5-5, the J gene TRBJ1-5, with a tentative D call TRBD1 (6 bases). V was clipped by 2 bases and J by 4 bases, with 10 bases between them. Germline lookup yields CDR1 SGHKS and CDR2 YYEKEE (reference sequence). This CDR3 is 14 amino acids long. CDR3 loop: CASSFEGGNQPQHF. The CDR3 nucleotides are TGTGCCAGCAGCTTTGAGGGGGGTAATCAGCCCCAGCATTTT.